This T cell receptor beta chain emerged from a study of quantifying T cell responses using KT2 cells (dated by TCRdb to 2016 to 2017). Regarding the complete study: RNA was DNase-treated and reverse transcribed with TCR alpha and beta constant-region primers, mostly using SuperScript III. PCR2 was run as a SYBR Green qPCR and stopped at a predetermined fluorescence threshold to avoid over-amplification. Under optimum conditions, the efficiency of the T4 ligation step was estimated to be more than 10%.

Library prep was done by UMI-ligation and nested PCR. A single-stranded oligonucleotide bearing the Illumina SP2 sequence and a UMI was ligated to the 3' end of the cDNA with T4 RNA ligase 1. PCR1 was run for approximately 4 cycles (98 degrees C for 15 s, 69 degrees C for 30 s, 72 degrees C for 40 s), and an equimolar mix of RC1.1 and RC1.2, covering TRBC1 and TRBC2, was used as the beta primer. From PCR2 onward, TCR alpha and beta chains were processed separately, and sample indices and Illumina adaptors were added. The UMI comprised 12 random nucleotides, as two hexamers separated by a spacer, placed after an 8-base spacer. Sequencing was done on an Illumina MiSeq using v2 2x251 paired-end chemistry, usually with some twelve samples per run. To increase diversity, roughly 4.5-8% PhiX DNA was added to each sequencing library. The source study handled its data this way. Raw reads were converted to FASTQ with bcl2fastq and demultiplexed by dual indices using Demultiplexor. V and J genes were assigned by Decombinator through tag matching, with a single base-pair mismatch being allowed. UMIs were used by Collapsinator to correct both sequencing errors and frequency errors caused by PCR heterogeneity. Decombinator identifiers were converted to nucleotide sequence by CDR3Translator, the sequences were translated to amino acids, and CDR3 was extracted using C- and N-terminal motifs. Each distinct KT2 TCR was counted as one cluster of KT2 sequences that shared a single unique molecular identifier. The public sequencing data were trimmed at Q25 with fastp and processed into clonotypes with MiXCR by TCRdb, which kept only in-frame beta chains. All rows with the same CDR3 protein become a single entry with the most common DNA and genes. These V and J calls derive from TCRdb rather than the authors' analysis. The sample table lists 25,000 to 35,000 distinct CDR3 sequences, 9% to 12% of them with a count of one. About 9.6% of the sample is taken by the ten largest.

Known numbers of KT2, a T cell clone whose TCR had been sequenced previously, were spiked into unfractionated PBMC to test the sensitivity and accuracy of the pipeline. A range of KT2-to-PBMC ratios was set up by mixing KT2 cells into a fixed number of PBMC. CDR1 and CDR2, per the germline V gene (reference sequence), are LGHDT and YNNKEL. The CDR3 measures 13 amino acids from cysteine to phenylalanine. Of all the DNA, just the CDR3 is kept, 39 bases in frame from base 1. V lost 3 bases and J lost 1 base; the stretch between them is 4 bases long. Study-wide findings and limitations: The numbers of KT2 alpha and beta sequences increased linearly with the number of input KT2 cells across several orders of magnitude. KT2 sequences were still detected at the lowest spike-in tested, roughly one KT2 cell per 100,000 PBMC. No side-by-side comparison of the pipeline with other TCR sequencing techniques was included in the study. Detection of KT2 sequences showed saturation at very high KT2 spike-in numbers.

This clonotype was counted many times. Its antigen is currently not known. Base qualities are not provided; no much larger clone lies one nucleotide away. The sample was PBMCs spiked with cells of the T cell clone KT2. This clonotype was sampled from a human donor. In this chain, TRBV3-1 is recombined with TRBJ1-5, with the D gene not confidently named. The DNA reads TGTGCCAGCAGCCAGGGAAGCAATCAGCCCCAGCATTTT. Its protein reads: CASSQGSNQPQHF.